The next 18 T cell receptor beta chains were all read from a single sample in a study of high-grade serous ovarian cancer treatment subgroups. Tumor samples were obtained before definitive surgery or chemotherapy. This table comes from immunoSEQ multiplex PCR, and its TCRdb copy is limited to in-frame clones, with some not included. The sample yields about 12,000 clones, about 90% seen once. Sequences were obtained from tumor tissue. These receptors were taken from a human donor with high-grade serous ovarian cancer.

This chain links TRBV6-4 with TRBJ1-5; D is unclear. Between the trimmed V and J ends, which lost 6 bases and 5 bases, there was a span of 11 bases. Germline V gene data show CDR1 as MRHNA and CDR2 as SNTAGT. The CDR3 totals 13 residues. Here the CDR3 reads CASSTEIHQPQHF. In DNA form, the CDR3 reads TGTGCCAGCAGCACAGAAATTCATCAGCCCCAGCATTTT.

The rearrangement joins TRBV5-4 to TRBJ2-3; a weak D match, TRBD1 (5 bases). From germline, CDR1 is SGHNT and CDR2 YYREEE (reference sequence). The CDR3 has 12 amino acids. V lost 4 bases and J 8 bases, leaving 11 bases between the germline ends. The CDR3 sequence is CASSQKGPTQYF. DNA of the CDR3: TGTGCCAGCAGCCAAAAGGGGCCTACGCAGTATTTT.

The chain uses TRBV18 and TRBJ1-2; TRBD1 might be the D (5 bases). Germline-derived CDR1 and CDR2 are KGHSH and LQKENI. The CDR3 has 17 amino acids. Trimming removed 2 bases from V and 2 bases from J, with 18 bases in between. In nucleotides, the CDR3 is TGTGCCAGCTCACCATCTTTGGACATCCCACTAAACTATGGCTACACCTTC. Translated: CASSPSLDIPLNYGYTF.

This clone was counted only a few times. V gene TRBV7-6 combines with J gene TRBJ2-2; no clear D gene. The CDR3 is 12 residues long. Germline V gene sequence: CDR1 SGHVS, CDR2 FNYEAQ. The V end lost 5 bases, the J end lost 3 bases, and 4 bases lay between the germline ends. CDR3 loop: CASSTYTGELFF. The CDR3 DNA reads TGTGCCAGCAGCACGTACACCGGGGAGCTGTTTTTT.

The V call is TRBV4-3, the J call TRBJ2-1; D call uncertain. Germline V gene sequence: CDR1 LGHNA, CDR2 YSLEER. Trimming left V 0 bases short and J 2 bases short, with 11 bases between. The CDR3 extends over 16 amino acids. The CDR3 nucleotides read TGCGCCAGCAGCCAAGAGTTGGGCCCCCCCTACAATGAGCAGTTCTTC. Amino acids: CASSQELGPPYNEQFF.

This chain links TRBV2 with TRBJ1-2; D gene unclear. Germline CDR1 reads SNHLY; CDR2 reads FYNNEI. The CDR3 is 13 amino acids. Trimming removed 4 bases at V and 2 bases at J, with 8 bases between. CDR3 nucleotide sequence: TGTGCCAGCAGTGTAGACATGAACTATGGCTACACCTTC. Its translation: CASSVDMNYGYTF. The whole variable domain, filled in from reference TRBV2 and TRBJ1-2, reads EPEVTQTPSHQVTQMGQEVILRCVPISNHLYFYWYRQILGQKVEFLVSFYNNEISEKSEIFDDQFSVERPDGSNFTLKIRSTKLEDSAMYFCASSVDMNYGYTFGSGTRLTVV.

This clone was detected only once. The rearrangement links TRBV4-1 to TRBJ1-5; D might be TRBD1 (5 bases). Germline CDR1 reads MGHRA; CDR2 reads YSYEKL. Trimming took 4 bases from V and 7 from J, leaving 14 bases between them. The CDR3 runs 14 residues. CDR3 in amino acids: CASSPSPRAQPQHF. The CDR3 DNA is TGCGCCAGCAGCCCATCCCCCAGGGCCCAGCCCCAGCATTTT.

This sequence joins TRBV11-1 and TRBJ1-6; the D gene is possibly TRBD1 (5 bases). Trimming took off 5 bases at V and 11 bases at J, with 19 bases between the two ends. Germline V CDR1 and CDR2: SGHAT, FQDESV (reference sequence). The CDR3 loop spans 15 amino acids. CDR3 loop: CASSTEQAPGPPLHF. In DNA, the CDR3 is TGTGCCAGCAGCACAGAACAAGCCCCGGGGCCACCCCTCCACTTT.

The genes are TRBV19 and TRBJ1-4, with D uncertain. The CDR3 consists of 15 residues. Looked up from germline, CDR1 is LNHDA and CDR2 is SQIVND (reference sequence). V gave up 3 bases and J gave up 7 bases, with 15 bases separating them. The DNA for the CDR3 is TGTGCCAGTAGTATCCTCGGTCCACCCGGTGAAAAACTGTTTTTT. Translated, it gives CASSILGPPGEKLFF. Together with reference TRBV19 and TRBJ1-4, the CDR3 gives the full variable domain: DGGITQSPKYLFRKEGQNVTLSCEQNLNHDAMYWYRQDPGQGLRLIYYSQIVNDFQKGDIAEGYSVSREKKESFPLTVTSAQKNPTAFYLCASSILGPPGEKLFFGSGTQLSVL.

The chain employs TRBV5-1 and TRBJ2-2; TRBD1 is a possible D gene (5 bases). Germline CDR1 and CDR2: SGHRS and YFSETQ. This CDR3 is 14 amino acids long. Trimming pared 4 bases from V and 0 bases from J, leaving 7 bases between. Written as DNA, the CDR3 is TGCGCCAGCAGCCGGACAACGAACACCGGGGAGCTGTTTTTT. The encoded protein is CASSRTTNTGELFF.

The chain employs TRBV28 and TRBJ2-5; no clear D gene. This CDR3 is 14 amino acids long. CDR1 MDHEN and CDR2 SYDVKM come from the germline V gene. The V end was cut by 3 bases, the J end by 5 bases, with 13 bases between. CDR3 sequence: CASSFGQGPETQYF. CDR3 DNA: TGTGCCAGCAGTTTTGGGCAAGGACCGGAGACCCAGTACTTC.

This rearrangement joins TRBV4-3 to TRBJ2-1; 14 bases line up with TRBD2. This CDR3 comprises 19 residues. The V gene's germline CDR1 is LGHNA and CDR2 YSLEER. V trimming: 0 bases; J trimming: 6 bases; junction bases outside the gene matches: 10. The CDR3 DNA reads as TGCGCCAGCAGCCAAGACGGGGGTAGGGGACTAGCGGGGGTCAATGAGCAGTTCTTC. It is translated as CASSQDGGRGLAGVNEQFF.

This chain uses TRBV5-1 with TRBJ2-5, with 9 bases identical to TRBD1. V trimming: 0 bases; J trimming: 1 base; junction bases outside the gene matches: 1. This CDR3 region has 15 residues. CDR1 is SGHRS and CDR2 is YFSETQ in the germline V gene. The CDR3 nucleotides read TGCGCCAGCAGCTTGGGACAGGGGGGCCAAGAGACCCAGTACTTC. Its translation is CASSLGQGGQETQYF.

The chain has TRBV12-5 and TRBJ1-1; D gene ambiguous. V was pared by 5 bases and J by 4 bases, with 11 bases between. Germline CDR1 and CDR2: LGHNT and FRNRAP. The CDR3 extends over 13 amino acids. The CDR3: CASGQRSGTEAFF. For the CDR3, the DNA is TGTGCTAGTGGTCAGAGATCGGGCACTGAAGCTTTCTTT.

The chain carries TRBV21-1 and TRBJ2-7. TRBV21-1 is classified as a pseudogene. The CDR3 runs to 12 residues. Written as DNA, the CDR3 is TGTGCCAGCAGCAAACCCGGGGACGAGCAGTACGTC. Translated: CASSKPGDEQYV.

The chain is built from TRBV29-1 and TRBJ1-2; a possible D gene is TRBD1 (5 bases). Trimming took 3 bases from V and 7 from J, leaving 12 bases between them. The CDR3 is made up of 12 amino acids. The germline gives CDR1 SQVTM, CDR2 ANQGSEA. The CDR3: CSVEGQETGYTF. The CDR3, as DNA: TGCAGCGTTGAGGGGCAGGAGACTGGCTACACCTTC. The full variable domain, with the rest looked up from reference TRBV29-1 and TRBJ1-2, is SAVISQKPSRDICQRGTSLTIQCQVDSQVTMMFWYRQQPGQSLTLIATANQGSEATYESGFVIDKFPISRPNLTFSTLTVSNMSPEDSSIYLCSVEGQETGYTFGSGTRLTVV.

This rearrangement joins TRBV18 to TRBJ1-6; 7 bases map to TRBD1. The V and J ends lost 2 bases and 5 bases, in that order; junction bases with no gene match: 9. CDR1 is KGHSH and CDR2 is LQKENI in the germline V gene. The CDR3 totals 17 residues. CDR3 sequence: CASSPVAGGQNNSPLHF. CDR3 coding DNA: TGTGCCAGCTCACCAGTTGCAGGGGGACAGAATAATTCACCCCTCCACTTT.

This sequence joins TRBV29-1 and TRBJ2-2; no clear D gene. This CDR3 is 13 amino acids long. Deletions cut 4 bases from V and 4 bases from J, with 10 bases between. Germline V gene sequence: CDR1 SQVTM, CDR2 ANQGSEA. CDR3 nucleotide sequence: TGCAGCGTTGTATGGACCTTCACCGGGGAGCTGTTTTTT. Its translation is CSVVWTFTGELFF.